Below, one TCR beta chain is given with its context. In the authors' workflow: Quantification of nucleated cells was approximated via reference gene primer amplification. Measured with immunoSEQ multiplex PCR; TCRdb has only the in-frame clones, and not every one. That table supplies the V and J calls and clone size; D and trimming were determined from the DNA. The sample carries over 350,000 clones, roughly 90% recorded once. The CDR3 is 13 amino acids. Germline values: CDR1 SGHVS, CDR2 FQNEAQ. V was trimmed by 0 bases and J by 15 bases, leaving 15 bases between them. This sample was included in a study of blood T cell repertoires in COVID-19.

V usage is TRBV7-8 and J usage is TRBJ2-1; TRBD2 might be the D (5 bases). Sequenced sample: PBMCs or T cells enriched from blood (not recorded which). This TCR derives from a woman in her twenties or thirties with acute COVID-19. The CDR3 nucleotides read TGTGCCAGCAGCTTAGCAGGACGCGGGTCTCTGTTCTTC. It translates to CASSLAGRGSLFF.